The 10 T cell receptor beta chains below come from one sample, sequenced in a study of identical twins. TCRdb re-called the 5' RACE reads through MiXCR, storing one row per CDR3 protein. The sample lists 400,000 to 550,000 distinct CDR3 sequences; around 20% were seen once. The data were also submitted as part of a second study, on T cells expressing NK-cell markers.

The sample comprised CD4+ T cells sorted from blood. These receptors were obtained from a woman aged 18-29 years in good health.

The gene calls are TRBV20-1 and TRBJ1-4; no clear D gene. V gave up 6 bases and J gave up 8 bases, with 13 bases separating them. In germline, CDR1 is DFQATT, CDR2 SNEGSKA (reference sequence). The CDR3 length is 12 residues. The CDR3 sequence: CSAPTRGEKLFF. CDR3 nucleotide sequence: TGCAGTGCCCCGACCCGAGGGGAAAAACTGTTTTTT.

This clonotype was picked up a small number of times. This chain joins TRBV20-1 and TRBJ2-5; D not resolved. The germline V gene encodes CDR1 DFQATT and CDR2 SNEGSKA (reference sequence). There are 14 residues in the CDR3. V shed 3 bases and J shed 4 bases, with 15 bases lying between them. CDR3 nucleotide sequence: TGCAGTGCTAGTGGGTCGGGCAGGCCAGAGACCCAGTACTTC. Translation: CSASGSGRPETQYF.

There are a few counts of this clonotype. The gene calls are TRBV30 and TRBJ1-1; D possibly corresponds to TRBD1 (5 bases). This CDR3 comprises 14 residues. V lost 3 bases to trimming and J lost 4 bases, with 15 bases between them. Per the germline V gene, CDR1 is GTSNPN and CDR2 is SVGIG (reference sequence). Written as DNA, the CDR3 is TGTGCCTGGAGACGGGCAGGGATGAGCACTGAAGCTTTCTTT. This encodes CAWRRAGMSTEAFF.

This clonotype was seen a few times. This chain uses TRBV27 with TRBJ2-3; D is perhaps TRBD2 (6 bases). The ends were cut back, 2 bases at V and 0 bases at J, with 18 bases in the middle. The CDR3 totals 18 residues. The germline V gene encodes CDR1 MNHEY and CDR2 SMNVEV (reference sequence). In DNA, the CDR3 is TGTGCCAGCAGTTTACTTAGCGGAGTCCCCCCTAGCACAGATACGCAGTATTTT. Its translation is CASSLLSGVPPSTDTQYF.

This clonotype was seen only a few times. The genes are TRBV4-3 and TRBJ2-7, with 8 bases lining up with TRBD2. The CDR3 totals 15 residues. The germline CDR1 and CDR2 sequences are LGHNA and YSLEER. The trim removed 4 bases at V and 7 bases at J, leaving 12 bases unmatched. Here the CDR3 reads CASSRTLGLAGEQYF. The CDR3 DNA is TGCGCCAGCAGCCGCACGCTCGGACTAGCTGGGGAGCAGTACTTC.

V gene TRBV20-1 combines with J gene TRBJ2-3, with 11 bases lining up with TRBD2. CDR1 DFQATT and CDR2 SNEGSKA come from the germline V gene (reference sequence). The CDR3 loop spans 17 amino acids. V trimming: 0 bases; J trimming: 2 bases; junction bases outside the gene matches: 7. CDR3 sequence (DNA): TGCAGTGCTAGAGAACTGTCTAGCGGGAGGCACACAGATACGCAGTATTTT. Its protein product is CSARELSSGRHTDTQYF.

There are a few counts of this clonotype. The chain uses TRBV12-3 or TRBV12-4 and TRBJ1-2, with D unresolved. Trimming cost V 7 bases and J 4 bases, with 10 bases left between them. The CDR3 totals 12 residues. CDR3 in DNA: TGTGCCAGCAACTCTGGTAGCTATGGCTACACCTTC. Protein product: CASNSGSYGYTF.

V usage is TRBV25-1 and J usage is TRBJ1-1, with D possibly TRBD1 on 6 matching bases. CDR1 and CDR2 from the germline V gene are MGHDK and SYGVNS. Between the trimmed V and J ends, which lost 3 bases and 1 base, there was a span of 12 bases. The CDR3 is made up of 15 amino acids. CDR3 sequence: CASSDVDSPNTEAFF. CDR3 bases: TGTGCCAGCAGTGACGTGGACAGTCCGAACACTGAAGCTTTCTTT.

This clonotype turned up a few times. The CDR3, as DNA: TGCGCCAGCAGCTCCCCTCTAGCGGGAGCGAACTACAATGAGCAGTTCTTC. The encoded protein is CASSSPLAGANYNEQFF. V usage is TRBV5-1 and J usage is TRBJ2-1; the match to TRBD2 covers 10 bases. V trimming: 3 bases; J trimming: 3 bases; junction bases outside the gene matches: 9. In germline, CDR1 is SGHRS, CDR2 YFSETQ. The CDR3 sequence is 17 residues long.

This sequence joins TRBV10-3 and TRBJ1-2; 7 positions match TRBD1. The CDR3 loop spans 13 amino acids. The V gene's germline CDR1 is ENHRY and CDR2 SYGVKD. The trim removed 7 bases at V and 4 bases at J, leaving 6 bases unmatched. CDR3 in DNA: TGTGCCATCATGGACAGGACTTTCTATGGCTACACCTTC. It is translated as CAIMDRTFYGYTF.